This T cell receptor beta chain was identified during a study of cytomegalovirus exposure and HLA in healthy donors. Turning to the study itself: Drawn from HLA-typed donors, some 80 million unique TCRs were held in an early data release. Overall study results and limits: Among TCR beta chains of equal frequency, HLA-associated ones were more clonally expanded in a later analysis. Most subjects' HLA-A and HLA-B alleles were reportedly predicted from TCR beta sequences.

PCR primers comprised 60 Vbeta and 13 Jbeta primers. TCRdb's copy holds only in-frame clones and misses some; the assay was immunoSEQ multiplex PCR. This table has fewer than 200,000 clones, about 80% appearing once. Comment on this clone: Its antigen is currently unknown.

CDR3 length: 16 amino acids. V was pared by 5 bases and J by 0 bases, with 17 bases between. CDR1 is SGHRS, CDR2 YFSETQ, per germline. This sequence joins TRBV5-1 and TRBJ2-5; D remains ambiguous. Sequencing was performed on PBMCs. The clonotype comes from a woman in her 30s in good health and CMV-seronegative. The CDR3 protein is CASRVSSFLHQETQYF. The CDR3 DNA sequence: TGCGCCAGCAGGGTTAGTTCCTTTCTCCACCAAGAGACCCAGTACTTC. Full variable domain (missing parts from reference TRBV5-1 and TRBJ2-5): KAGVTQTPRYLIKTRGQQVTLSCSPISGHRSVSWYQQTPGQGLQFLFEYFSETQRNKGNFPGRFSGRQFSNSRSEMNVSTLELGDSALYLCASRVSSFLHQETQYFGPGTRLLVL.